The 26 T cell receptor beta chains given below trace back to one sample, sequenced in a study of beta chain features in type 1 diabetes (dated by TCRdb to 2016 to 2019). The library was produced with the immunoSEQ multiplex PCR assay. The entire amount of isolated RNA was reverse transcribed using the High Capacity cDNA Reverse Transcription Kit, so the sequenced TCRB transcripts were expressed ones. What TCRdb holds here is the immuneACCESS table cut down to in-frame rearrangements. Part of the clones is not present; checked against another copy, under half of the missing clones reflect an unresolved V gene, and the others are unexplained. The table for this sample lists more than 300,000 clones; 10% to 15% of them were counted only once. Clones ranked in the top ten supply 0.0095% to 0.012% of the sample. For these receptors, no antigen is known. Paper-wide results and their limitations: A moderate but significant shortening of TCRB CDR3 length was observed in type 1 diabetes patients in all four CD4+ subsets.

What was sequenced was naive CD4+ T cells from blood. This sample's cell subset or site label indicates: true naive CD4+ T cells. These receptor sequences come from a woman between 18 and 30 years old with type 1 diabetes.

This clone appeared a few times. This chain links TRBV28 with TRBJ2-7; the match to TRBD2 covers 9 bases. Germline V CDR1 and CDR2: MDHEN, SYDVKM. The CDR3 has 16 amino acids. V was pared by 2 bases and J by 6 bases, with 11 bases of the junction left unmatched. CDR3 bases: TGTGCCAGCAGTTTAAGGTGGGGCGGGAGGGCCCTCGAGCAGTACTTC. Translation gives CASSLRWGGRALEQYF.

This clone has a handful of counts. V usage is TRBV7-9 and J usage is TRBJ2-1; 15 nucleotides agree with TRBD2. Looked up from germline, CDR1 is SEHNR and CDR2 is FQNEAQ (reference sequence). V was pared by 6 bases and J by 0 bases, with 9 bases of the junction left unmatched. The CDR3 length is 19 residues. CDR3 in DNA: TGTGCCAGCAGGACTAGGACTAGCGGGAGGGGGAGCTCCTACAATGAGCAGTTCTTC. Encoded protein: CASRTRTSGRGSSYNEQFF. Full variable domain (missing parts from reference TRBV7-9 and TRBJ2-1): DTGVSQNPRHKITKRGQNVTFRCDPISEHNRLYWYRQTLGQGPEFLTYFQNEAQLEKSRLLSDRFSAERPKGSFSTLEIQRTEQGDSAMYLCASRTRTSGRGSSYNEQFFGPGTRLTVL.

The chain is built from TRBV29-1 and TRBJ2-7; the D gene is possibly TRBD2 (5 bases). Germline assignment: CDR1 SQVTM and CDR2 ANQGSEA. Deletions cut 1 base from V and 4 bases from J, with 11 bases between. This CDR3 comprises 13 residues. The CDR3 spells CSVEALGSYEQYF. Here the CDR3 DNA reads TGCAGCGTTGAAGCGCTGGGGAGTTACGAGCAGTACTTC.

This clone occurred a few times. The chain uses TRBV29-1 and TRBJ2-7; D is ambiguous. V was trimmed by 4 bases and J by 1 base, leaving 11 bases between them. Per germline, CDR1 SQVTM and CDR2 ANQGSEA. CDR3 size: 13 residues. The CDR3 loop reads CSVVLGRSYEQYF. CDR3 bases: TGCAGCGTTGTGTTGGGCAGATCCTACGAGCAGTACTTC.

This clone appeared a few times. The chain is built from TRBV29-1 and TRBJ2-7; maybe TRBD1 (6 bases). The germline V gene encodes CDR1 SQVTM and CDR2 ANQGSEA. V dropped 6 bases and J dropped 0 bases, with 18 bases sitting between them. The CDR3 runs to 15 residues. This chain's CDR3 is CSVGATGRASYEQYF. CDR3 DNA: TGCAGCGTGGGGGCGACAGGACGGGCCTCCTACGAGCAGTACTTC.

The rearrangement links TRBV6-1 to TRBJ2-5; D possibly corresponds to TRBD1 (6 bases). Trimming shortened V by 4 bases and J by 5 bases, and 8 bases separated the two germline ends. The CDR3 runs 12 residues. Germline V CDR1 and CDR2: MNHNS, SASEGT. The CDR3 coding sequence is TGTGCCAGCAGTGGCAGGGGCGAGACCCAGTACTTC. Residues: CASSGRGETQYF.

The rearrangement uses TRBV7-2 and TRBJ1-4; no clear D gene. There are 15 residues in the CDR3. V lost 5 bases to trimming and J lost 0 bases, with 10 bases between them. From germline, CDR1 is SGHTA and CDR2 FQGNSA. The CDR3 sequence is CASSLLSATNEKLFF. CDR3 sequence (DNA): TGTGCCAGCAGCCTCCTCAGCGCAACTAATGAAAAACTGTTTTTT.

This chain uses TRBV7-9 with TRBJ2-7; 7 bases are shared with TRBD2. V gave up 3 bases and J gave up 5 bases; unmatched junction bases: 7. Germline CDR1 and CDR2: SEHNR and FQNEAQ (reference sequence). The length of the CDR3 is 14 residues. The CDR3 reads CASSFAGVSHEQYF. The CDR3 DNA sequence: TGTGCCAGCAGCTTTGCGGGAGTGTCCCACGAGCAGTACTTC.

This sequence joins TRBV4-1 and TRBJ2-1, with 10 bases matching TRBD2. The CDR3 runs to 17 residues. CDR1 and CDR2 from the germline V gene are MGHRA and YSYEKL. V dropped 1 base and J dropped 9; count of bases not matched to a gene: 12. CDR3 sequence (DNA): TGCGCCAGCAGCCAAGGGGTTAAACCTAGCGGGAGCGGTGAGCAGTTCTTC. This translates into CASSQGVKPSGSGEQFF.

This clone was counted between two and nine times. This rearrangement joins TRBV30 to TRBJ2-5; D is possibly TRBD2 (6 bases). CDR3 length: 13 residues. CDR1 is GTSNPN, CDR2 SVGIG, per germline (reference sequence). The germline V and J ends were trimmed by 2 bases and 5 bases, with 12 bases remaining between them. Here the CDR3 reads CAWSSGGEETQYF. The DNA for the CDR3 is TGTGCCTGGAGTTCTGGCGGGGAGGAGACCCAGTACTTC.

This clone was seen a handful of times. The chain joins TRBV29-1 to TRBJ1-1; a possible D gene is TRBD1 (6 bases). Between the trimmed V and J ends, which lost 4 bases and 1 base, there was a span of 10 bases. This CDR3 has 13 amino acids. Germline lookup yields CDR1 SQVTM and CDR2 ANQGSEA. CDR3 sequence: CSVGPGQNTEAFF. The CDR3 DNA reads TGCAGCGTTGGGCCGGGACAGAACACTGAAGCTTTCTTT. Using reference TRBV29-1 and TRBJ1-1 for the parts outside the CDR3, the full variable domain is SAVISQKPSRDICQRGTSLTIQCQVDSQVTMMFWYRQQPGQSLTLIATANQGSEATYESGFVIDKFPISRPNLTFSTLTVSNMSPEDSSIYLCSVGPGQNTEAFFGQGTRLTVV.

This clone came up a few times. The chain recombines TRBV29-1 with TRBJ2-1; the match to TRBD2 covers 14 bases. V lost 4 bases, J lost 12 bases, and 8 bases stayed unmatched. This CDR3 comprises 14 residues. Germline CDR1 and CDR2: SQVTM and ANQGSEA. CDR3 nucleotides: TGCAGCGTTGCGAGACTAGCGGGGGGGCTTAGGCAGTTCTTC. Translating gives CSVARLAGGLRQFF.

This rearrangement joins TRBV7-2 to TRBJ1-5, with TRBD1 matching 11 bases. Germline V gene sequence: CDR1 SGHTA, CDR2 FQGNSA. This CDR3 region has 15 residues. The junction had 6 bases not matched to a gene; V was cut back by 5 bases and J by 6 bases. The CDR3 nucleotides read TGTGCCAGCAGCATGGGACAGGGGGGTGGTCAGCCCCAGCATTTT. Residues: CASSMGQGGGQPQHF.

V gene TRBV7-2 combines with J gene TRBJ2-7; a possible D gene is TRBD2 (6 bases). This CDR3 has 15 amino acids. Looked up from germline, CDR1 is SGHTA and CDR2 is FQGNSA. Trimming shortened V by 7 bases and J by 6 bases, and 22 bases separated the two germline ends. The CDR3 reads CASNDRDSLAREQYF. As DNA, the CDR3 is TGTGCCAGCAACGACCGGGACTCGCTAGCGCGCGAGCAGTACTTC. The full variable domain, with the rest looked up from reference TRBV7-2 and TRBJ2-7, is GAGVSQSPSNKVTEKGKDVELRCDPISGHTALYWYRQSLGQGLEFLIYFQGNSAPDKSGLPSDRFSAERTGGSVSTLTIQRTQQEDSAVYLCASNDRDSLAREQYFGPGTRLTVT.

The chain recombines TRBV13 with TRBJ1-6, with 8 nucleotides matching TRBD1. CDR1 and CDR2 from the germline V gene are PRHDT and FYEKMQ (reference sequence). This CDR3 contains 15 residues. The trim removed 4 bases at V and 8 bases at J, leaving 7 bases unmatched. Here the CDR3 reads CASSSQGAGDSPLHF. CDR3 coding DNA: TGTGCCAGCAGCTCCCAGGGGGCGGGTGATTCACCCCTCCACTTT.

A few counts support this clone. The J gene is TRBJ1-2, the V gene TRBV30; 8 bases match TRBD1. This CDR3 comprises 13 residues. The ends lost 2 bases at V and 4 bases at J; junction bases unmatched: 3. CDR1 GTSNPN and CDR2 SVGIG come from the germline V gene (reference sequence). As DNA, the CDR3 is TGTGCCTGGAGTACAGGGGGAAGCTATGGCTACACCTTC. It specifies CAWSTGGSYGYTF.

The chain joins TRBV7-2 to TRBJ1-1; TRBD1 might be the D (6 bases). The length of the CDR3 is 15 residues. Germline V CDR1 and CDR2: SGHTA, FQGNSA. V was pared by 4 bases and J by 1 base, with 13 bases between. The CDR3 DNA sequence: TGTGCCAGCAGCTCGACAGGACGCGGGAACACTGAAGCTTTCTTT. It codes for CASSSTGRGNTEAFF.

Only a few counts were recorded for this clone. V and J are TRBV4-1 and TRBJ2-5; D remains ambiguous. Per the germline V gene, CDR1 is MGHRA and CDR2 is YSYEKL. Trimming pared 3 bases from V and 3 bases from J, leaving 11 bases between. The CDR3 covers 14 residues. The CDR3 reads CASSQRQREETQYF. CDR3 sequence (DNA): TGCGCCAGCAGCCAGAGGCAGCGTGAAGAGACCCAGTACTTC.

The chain recombines TRBV6-6 with TRBJ1-1; D might be TRBD1 (6 bases). The CDR3 length is 16 residues. Germline V lookup: CDR1 MNHNY, CDR2 SVGAGI (reference sequence). V was shortened by 2 bases and J by 1 base, with 14 bases between the two germline ends. Here the CDR3 reads CASSYIIQGSNTEAFF. CDR3 in DNA: TGTGCCAGCAGTTACATCATACAGGGTTCGAACACTGAAGCTTTCTTT.

This chain links TRBV2 with TRBJ1-2; D is perhaps TRBD1 (6 bases). CDR3 size: 14 residues. Germline loops: CDR1 SNHLY, CDR2 FYNNEI. Trimming took 1 base from V and 6 from J, leaving 12 bases between them. The CDR3 DNA is TGTGCCAGCAGTGAAGGGCCGGGACAAGATGGCTACACCTTC. Protein product: CASSEGPGQDGYTF.

The table lists this clone with a few counts. Within the sample, other DNA sequences also encode this same CDR3. The V call is TRBV19, the J call TRBJ2-5, with D perhaps matching TRBD2 (5 bases). Germline loops: CDR1 LNHDA, CDR2 SQIVND (reference sequence). The CDR3 covers 12 residues. Deletions cut 4 bases from V and 2 bases from J, with 5 bases between. CDR3 sequence reads: CASSRTQETQYF. Here the CDR3 DNA reads TGTGCCAGTAGTAGGACTCAAGAGACCCAGTACTTC.

The chain uses TRBV7-2 and TRBJ2-7, with a possible D match to TRBD2 (6 bases). The CDR3 totals 14 residues. Looked up from germline, CDR1 is SGHTA and CDR2 is FQGNSA. The V end lost 0 bases, the J end lost 6 bases, and 12 bases lay between the germline ends. The CDR3 is CASSLAQAGSEQYF. For the CDR3, the DNA is TGTGCCAGCAGCTTAGCGCAGGCGGGGAGCGAGCAGTACTTC.

This clone was recorded a few times. The gene calls are TRBV28 and TRBJ2-5, with 10 bases aligning to TRBD2. The length of the CDR3 is 15 residues. J gave up 3 bases and V 3 bases, and 4 bases lay outside the gene matches. Per the germline V gene, CDR1 is MDHEN and CDR2 is SYDVKM. The CDR3 region has the DNA TGTGCCAGCAGTTTCCCAACTAGCGGGGAAGAGACCCAGTACTTC. Translation gives CASSFPTSGEETQYF.

The chain combines TRBV5-6 with TRBJ2-1, with 9 bases fitting TRBD1. V lost 5 bases to trimming and J lost 8 bases; unmatched junction nucleotides: 11. CDR1 is SGHDT and CDR2 is YYEEEE in the germline V gene. The CDR3 covers 15 residues. CDR3: CASRETGQGFDEQFF. CDR3 DNA sequence: TGTGCCAGCAGGGAGACGGGACAGGGATTCGATGAGCAGTTCTTC.

This clone was observed a handful of times. In DNA, the CDR3 is TGTGCCAGCAGTTTTTCCGAGACAGGGAACACTGAAGCTTTCTTT. Translation gives CASSFSETGNTEAFF. The rearrangement joins TRBV27 to TRBJ1-1; TRBD1 might be the D (6 bases). CDR3 length: 15 residues. Trimming took 3 bases from V and 1 from J, leaving 12 bases between them. From germline, CDR1 is MNHEY and CDR2 SMNVEV (reference sequence).

This clone was detected a few times. This chain joins TRBV28 and TRBJ1-4; 7 bases are shared with TRBD1. Germline lookup yields CDR1 MDHEN and CDR2 SYDVKM. V was clipped by 10 bases and J by 8 bases; unmatched bases: 7. The CDR3 length is 12 residues. The CDR3 region has the DNA TGTGCCAACTCTGGGACAGACGAAAAACTGTTTTTT. Amino acids: CANSGTDEKLFF.